The 19 T cell receptor beta chains reported below all come from one sample, sequenced in a study of T cells in Graves' hyperthyroidism and ophthalmopathy. Using RNA transcripts as the source, TCR beta CDR3 regions were amplified. First-round RT-PCR of the TCR CDR3 relied on the HTBI primer set. TCRdb re-analysed the multiplex PCR reads in MiXCR, keeping a single row per CDR3 protein. The profile covers almost 500,000 distinct CDR3 sequences, with under 25% appearing a single time and around 50% taken by the ten largest. The sample was blood. All receptors come from a woman in her sixties or seventies with Graves' ophthalmopathy.

There are a few counts of this clonotype. The CDR3 reads CASSRVGTASGNTIYF. The CDR3 coding sequence is TGTGCCAGCAGTAGAGTAGGGACAGCCTCTGGAAACACCATATATTTT. The genes are TRBV27 and TRBJ1-3; TRBD1 matches 7 bases. The CDR3 extends over 16 amino acids. CDR1 is MNHEY and CDR2 is SMNVEV in the germline V gene (reference sequence). The trim removed 5 bases at V and 0 bases at J, leaving 7 bases unmatched.

This clonotype came up many times. This chain uses TRBV2 with TRBJ1-1, with a weak D call TRBD1 (6 bases). Between the trimmed V and J ends, which lost 7 bases and 4 bases, there was a span of 19 bases. This CDR3 region has 15 residues. CDR1 is SNHLY, CDR2 FYNNEI, per germline. The CDR3 nucleotides read TGTGCCAGCACCCCCGAGGCAGGGGTGGGCACTGAAGCTTTCTTT. Translating gives CASTPEAGVGTEAFF.

This clonotype has a count of ten or more. V and J are TRBV7-3 and TRBJ2-3, with D perhaps matching TRBD1 (5 bases). Trimming stripped 5 bases from V and 5 bases from J, with 14 bases between. Germline CDR1 is SGHTA and CDR2 is FQGTGA. CDR3 length: 14 amino acids. The CDR3 here is CASSGAGLGDTQYF. The CDR3, as DNA: TGTGCCAGCAGCGGGGCAGGGCTGGGAGATACGCAGTATTTT.

The J gene is TRBJ1-5, the V gene TRBV28, with D possibly being TRBD1 (6 bases). CDR3 length: 11 residues. Trimming shortened V by 4 bases and J by 12 bases, and 10 bases separated the two germline ends. CDR1 is MDHEN and CDR2 is SYDVKM in the germline V gene. The CDR3 is CASSSWTDQHF. The CDR3 DNA sequence: TGTGCCAGCAGTTCCTGGACAGACCAGCATTTT.

This clonotype was observed at least ten times. This sequence joins TRBV7-2 and TRBJ1-1; D not resolved. Germline values: CDR1 SGHTA, CDR2 FQGNSA. This CDR3 contains 13 residues. V gave up 1 base and J gave up 11 bases, with 14 bases separating them. In nucleotides, the CDR3 is TGTGCCAGCAGCTTAGAACAGTCGCGTGAGGCTTTCTTT. It translates to CASSLEQSREAFF. Supplemented by reference TRBV7-2 and TRBJ1-1, the full variable domain reads GAGVSQSPSNKVTEKGKDVELRCDPISGHTALYWYRQSLGQGLEFLIYFQGNSAPDKSGLPSDRFSAERTGGSVSTLTIQRTQQEDSAVYLCASSLEQSREAFFGQGTRLTVV.

This clonotype was recorded many times. The chain couples TRBV12-3 or TRBV12-4 to TRBJ2-1, with D unresolved. The V gene lost 3 bases and the J gene lost 0 bases, with 9 bases spanning the gap. This CDR3 has 15 residues. CDR3 DNA: TGTGCCAGCAGTTTTCAACTGAGCTCCTACAATGAGCAGTTCTTC. It codes for CASSFQLSSYNEQFF.

The V and J genes are TRBV4-3 and TRBJ1-5; possibly TRBD1 for D (6 bases). The V end was cut by 0 bases, the J end by 1 base, with 13 bases between. The CDR3 spans 17 residues. Germline loops: CDR1 LGHNA, CDR2 YSLEER. The CDR3, as DNA: TGCGCCAGCAGCCAAGATGCGGGGGCAGGAAGCAATCAGCCCCAGCATTTT. Protein sequence: CASSQDAGAGSNQPQHF.

The chain uses TRBV5-1 and TRBJ1-4; D is unclear. Trimming stripped 4 bases from V and 5 bases from J, with 9 bases between. The CDR3 loop spans 13 amino acids. Looked up from germline, CDR1 is SGHRS and CDR2 is YFSETQ. Here the CDR3 reads CASSGDGNEKLFF. The CDR3 nucleotides read TGCGCCAGCAGCGGCGACGGAAATGAAAAACTGTTTTTT.

The sample holds a few counts of this clonotype. The chain is built from TRBV20-1 and TRBJ2-6, with a weak D call TRBD1 (6 bases). With 8 bases removed from V and 11 bases from J, the gap between germline ends came to 16 bases. The CDR3 extends over 12 amino acids. Germline V gene data show CDR1 as DFQATT and CDR2 as SNEGSKA (reference sequence). The CDR3: CSTENPGDVLTF. The CDR3 nucleotides read TGCAGTACTGAGAACCCAGGGGACGTCCTGACTTTC.

The V and J genes are TRBV7-9 and TRBJ1-2; D unclear. Germline loops: CDR1 SEHNR, CDR2 FQNEAQ (reference sequence). The CDR3 extends over 17 amino acids. Trimming cost V 1 base and J 6 bases, with 21 bases left between them. The CDR3 reads CASSLEGRVWEKDGYTF. CDR3 sequence (DNA): TGTGCCAGCAGCTTAGAGGGTCGCGTCTGGGAGAAAGATGGCTACACCTTC.

The chain carries TRBV6-2 or TRBV6-3 and TRBJ2-7; 8 bases map to TRBD2. V was pared by 7 bases and J by 2 bases, with 7 bases of the junction left unmatched. CDR3 size: 14 residues. The germline gives CDR1 MNHEY, CDR2 SVGEGT. CDR3: CASTASGFPYEQYF. DNA for the CDR3: TGTGCCAGCACCGCTAGCGGGTTCCCCTACGAGCAGTACTTC.

This clonotype was observed at least ten times. CDR3: CASSLAGVYGYTF. As DNA, the CDR3 is TGTGCCAGCAGCTTAGCCGGGGTCTATGGCTACACCTTC. The chain employs TRBV7-2 and TRBJ1-2; no firm D call. The CDR3 contains 13 residues. V gave up 0 bases and J gave up 4 bases, with 6 bases separating them. Germline V gene lookup returns CDR1 SGHTA and CDR2 FQGNSA. Combining the CDR3 with reference TRBV7-2 and TRBJ1-2 gives the whole variable domain GAGVSQSPSNKVTEKGKDVELRCDPISGHTALYWYRQSLGQGLEFLIYFQGNSAPDKSGLPSDRFSAERTGGSVSTLTIQRTQQEDSAVYLCASSLAGVYGYTFGSGTRLTVV.

This clonotype was detected a few times. The rearrangement joins TRBV10-1 to TRBJ2-5; 9 bases are a match to TRBD1. Unmatched junction bases numbered 12, after V lost 5 bases and J lost 5 bases. Germline CDR1 and CDR2: WNHNN and SYGVQD (reference sequence). The CDR3 has 16 residues. CDR3 region: CASSSSLGQGSETQYF. The DNA of the CDR3 is TGCGCCAGCAGTAGTAGTTTGGGACAGGGCAGCGAGACCCAGTACTTC.

This clonotype has more than one count but fewer than ten. The chain recombines TRBV6-1 with TRBJ1-5; a possible D gene is TRBD1 (6 bases). The CDR3 is made up of 14 amino acids. Trimming stripped 6 bases from V and 4 bases from J, with 13 bases between. Germline-derived CDR1 and CDR2 are MNHNS and SASEGT. The CDR3 DNA reads as TGTGCCAGCAGGGACAGCGGACGTAATCAGCCCCAGCATTTT. It yields the protein CASRDSGRNQPQHF.

This chain links TRBV7-3 with TRBJ2-5; no clear D. The germline V gene encodes CDR1 SGHTA and CDR2 FQGTGA. Trimming removed 0 bases at V and 3 bases at J, with 5 bases between. This CDR3 spans 13 amino acids. The CDR3 spells CASSLTREETQYF. The CDR3 DNA follows: TGTGCCAGCAGCTTAACTCGAGAAGAGACCCAGTACTTC.

This clonotype has a count of ten or more. J is TRBJ1-4 and V is TRBV11-2; 8 nucleotides match TRBD1. The CDR3 is 15 residues long. Per germline, CDR1 SGHAT and CDR2 FQNNGV. The V and J ends lost 3 bases and 5 bases, in that order; junction bases with no gene match: 5. In DNA form, the CDR3 reads TGTGCCAGCAGCTTCCGACAGGGGCGGAATGAAAAACTGTTTTTT. It specifies CASSFRQGRNEKLFF.

This chain joins TRBV28 and TRBJ2-7; TRBD2 matches at 8 bases. The CDR3 has 17 residues. CDR1 MDHEN and CDR2 SYDVKM come from the germline V gene. J gave up 3 bases and V 3 bases, and 13 bases lay outside the gene matches. The CDR3 region is CASSLSGLAKGVYEQYF. As DNA, the CDR3 is TGTGCCAGCAGTTTGTCCGGACTAGCAAAGGGGGTCTACGAGCAGTACTTC.

This sequence joins TRBV19 and TRBJ2-2; 9 bases line up with TRBD1. The CDR3 is 17 amino acids. V lost 3 bases to trimming and J lost 2 bases; unmatched junction nucleotides: 7. Germline-derived CDR1 and CDR2 are LNHDA and SQIVND (reference sequence). CDR3 nucleotide sequence: TGTGCCAGTAGTATTAGAGGGACAGGGAGAAACACCGGGGAGCTGTTTTTT. This gives the protein CASSIRGTGRNTGELFF.

The rearrangement uses TRBV5-1 and TRBJ2-7, with 10 nucleotides matching TRBD1. The CDR3 length is 14 residues. V shed 0 bases, J shed 7 bases, and the junction held 4 bases outside the gene matches. Germline values: CDR1 SGHRS, CDR2 YFSETQ. DNA for the CDR3: TGCGCCAGCAGCTTGGGACAGGGGGCAGTTGAGCAGTACTTC. It is translated as CASSLGQGAVEQYF.